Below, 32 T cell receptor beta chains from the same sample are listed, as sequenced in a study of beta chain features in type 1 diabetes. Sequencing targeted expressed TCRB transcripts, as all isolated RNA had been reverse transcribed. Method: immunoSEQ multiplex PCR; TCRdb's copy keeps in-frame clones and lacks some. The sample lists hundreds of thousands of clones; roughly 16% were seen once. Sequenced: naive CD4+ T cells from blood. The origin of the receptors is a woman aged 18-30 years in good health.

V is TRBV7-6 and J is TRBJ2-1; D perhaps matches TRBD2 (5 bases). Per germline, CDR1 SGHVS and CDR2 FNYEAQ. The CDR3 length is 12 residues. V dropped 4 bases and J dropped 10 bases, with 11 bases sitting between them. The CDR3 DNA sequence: TGTGCCAGCAGCTGGGAGCGAGGAGAGCAGTTCTTC. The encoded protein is CASSWERGEQFF. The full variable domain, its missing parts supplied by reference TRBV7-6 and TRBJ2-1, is GAGVSQSPRYKVTKRGQDVALRCDPISGHVSLYWYRQALGQGPEFLTYFNYEAQQDKSGLPNDRFSAERPEGSISTLTIQRTEQRDSAMYRCASSWERGEQFFGPGTRLTVL.

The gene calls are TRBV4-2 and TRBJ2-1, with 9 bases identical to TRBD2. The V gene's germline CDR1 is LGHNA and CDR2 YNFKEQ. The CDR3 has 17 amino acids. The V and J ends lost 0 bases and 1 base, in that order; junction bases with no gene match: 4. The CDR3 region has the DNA TGTGCCAGCAGCCAAGAAAGCGGGAGGAGATCCTACAATGAGCAGTTCTTC. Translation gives CASSQESGRRSYNEQFF.

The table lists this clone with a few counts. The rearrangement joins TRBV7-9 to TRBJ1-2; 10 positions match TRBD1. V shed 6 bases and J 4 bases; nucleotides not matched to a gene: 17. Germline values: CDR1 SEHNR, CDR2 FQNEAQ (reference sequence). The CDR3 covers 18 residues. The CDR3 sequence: CASRLQTANRDRGYGYTF. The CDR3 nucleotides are TGTGCCAGCAGACTACAGACCGCGAACCGGGACAGGGGCTATGGCTACACCTTC. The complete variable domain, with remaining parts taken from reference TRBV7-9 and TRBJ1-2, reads DTGVSQNPRHKITKRGQNVTFRCDPISEHNRLYWYRQTLGQGPEFLTYFQNEAQLEKSRLLSDRFSAERPKGSFSTLEIQRTEQGDSAMYLCASRLQTANRDRGYGYTFGSGTRLTVV.

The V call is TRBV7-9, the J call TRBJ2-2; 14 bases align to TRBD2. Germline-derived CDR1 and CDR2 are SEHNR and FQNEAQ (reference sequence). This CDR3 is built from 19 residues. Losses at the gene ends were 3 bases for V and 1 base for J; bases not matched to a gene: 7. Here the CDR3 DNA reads TGTGCCAGCAGCTTCGCCGGGACTAGCGGGAGACAGAACACCGGGGAGCTGTTTTTT. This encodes CASSFAGTSGRQNTGELFF.

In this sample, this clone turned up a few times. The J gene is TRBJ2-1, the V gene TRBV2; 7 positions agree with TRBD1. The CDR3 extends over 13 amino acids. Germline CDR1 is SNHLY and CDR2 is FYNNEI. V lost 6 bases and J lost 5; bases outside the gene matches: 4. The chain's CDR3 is CASSGQGDNEQFF. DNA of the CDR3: TGTGCCAGCAGCGGGCAGGGGGACAATGAGCAGTTCTTC. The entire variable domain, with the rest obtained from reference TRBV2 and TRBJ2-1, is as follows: EPEVTQTPSHQVTQMGQEVILRCVPISNHLYFYWYRQILGQKVEFLVSFYNNEISEKSEIFDDQFSVERPDGSNFTLKIRSTKLEDSAMYFCASSGQGDNEQFFGPGTRLTVL.

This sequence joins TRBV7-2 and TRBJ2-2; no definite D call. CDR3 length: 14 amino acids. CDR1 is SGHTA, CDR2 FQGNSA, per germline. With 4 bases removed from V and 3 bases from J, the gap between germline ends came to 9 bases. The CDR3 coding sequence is TGTGCCAGCAGCTCTCTCGGCCACACCGGGGAGCTGTTTTTT. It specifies CASSSLGHTGELFF.

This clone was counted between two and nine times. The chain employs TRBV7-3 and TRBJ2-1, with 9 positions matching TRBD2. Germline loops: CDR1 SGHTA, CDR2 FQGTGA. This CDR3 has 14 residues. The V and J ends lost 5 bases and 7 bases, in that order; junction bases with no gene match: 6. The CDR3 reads CASSRDSGSNEQFF. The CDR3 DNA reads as TGTGCCAGCAGCAGAGATAGCGGGAGTAATGAGCAGTTCTTC.

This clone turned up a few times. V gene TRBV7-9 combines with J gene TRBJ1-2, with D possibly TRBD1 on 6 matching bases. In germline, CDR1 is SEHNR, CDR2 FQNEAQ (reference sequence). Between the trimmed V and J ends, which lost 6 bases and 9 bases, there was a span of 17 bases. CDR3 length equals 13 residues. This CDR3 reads CASRIQGGDSYTF. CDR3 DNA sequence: TGTGCCAGCAGGATACAGGGTGGAGATAGCTACACCTTC. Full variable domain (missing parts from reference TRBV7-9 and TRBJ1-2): DTGVSQNPRHKITKRGQNVTFRCDPISEHNRLYWYRQTLGQGPEFLTYFQNEAQLEKSRLLSDRFSAERPKGSFSTLEIQRTEQGDSAMYLCASRIQGGDSYTFGSGTRLTVV.

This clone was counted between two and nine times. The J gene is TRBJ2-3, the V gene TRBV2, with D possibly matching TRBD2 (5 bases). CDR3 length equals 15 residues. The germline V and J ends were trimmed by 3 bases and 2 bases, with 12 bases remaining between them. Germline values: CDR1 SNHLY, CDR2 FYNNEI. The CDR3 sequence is CASSDPSGTTDTQYF. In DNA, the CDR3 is TGTGCCAGCAGTGACCCAAGCGGAACCACAGATACGCAGTATTTT.

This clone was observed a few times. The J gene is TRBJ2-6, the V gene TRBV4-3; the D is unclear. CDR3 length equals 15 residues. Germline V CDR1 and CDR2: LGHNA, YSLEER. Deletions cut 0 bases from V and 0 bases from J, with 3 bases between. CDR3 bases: TGCGCCAGCAGCCAAGATTCCTCTGGGGCCAACGTCCTGACTTTC. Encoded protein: CASSQDSSGANVLTF.

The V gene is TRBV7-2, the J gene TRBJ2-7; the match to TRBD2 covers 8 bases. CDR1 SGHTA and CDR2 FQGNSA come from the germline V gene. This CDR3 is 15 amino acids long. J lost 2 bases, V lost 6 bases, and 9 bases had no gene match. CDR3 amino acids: CASRTVSGSPYEQYF. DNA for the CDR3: TGTGCCAGCAGAACTGTAAGCGGGAGTCCCTACGAGCAGTACTTC.

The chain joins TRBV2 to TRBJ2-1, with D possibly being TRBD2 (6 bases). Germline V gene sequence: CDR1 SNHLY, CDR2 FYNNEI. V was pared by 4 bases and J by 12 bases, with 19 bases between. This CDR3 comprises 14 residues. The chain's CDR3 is CASSVTSSRRWQFF. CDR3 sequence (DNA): TGTGCCAGCAGTGTGACTAGTTCCCGTCGTTGGCAGTTCTTC.

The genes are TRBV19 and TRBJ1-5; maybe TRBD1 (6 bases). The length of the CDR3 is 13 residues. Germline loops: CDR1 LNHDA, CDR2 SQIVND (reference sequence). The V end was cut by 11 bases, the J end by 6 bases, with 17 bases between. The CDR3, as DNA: TGTGCCGGGGGCGGGGGACTGGTTCAGCCCCAGCATTTT. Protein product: CAGGGGLVQPQHF.

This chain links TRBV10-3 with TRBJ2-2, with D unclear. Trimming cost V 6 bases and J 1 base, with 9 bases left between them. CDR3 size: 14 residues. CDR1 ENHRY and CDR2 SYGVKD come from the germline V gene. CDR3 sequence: CAIRASENTGELFF. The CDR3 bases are TGTGCCATCAGAGCCAGCGAGAACACCGGGGAGCTGTTTTTT.

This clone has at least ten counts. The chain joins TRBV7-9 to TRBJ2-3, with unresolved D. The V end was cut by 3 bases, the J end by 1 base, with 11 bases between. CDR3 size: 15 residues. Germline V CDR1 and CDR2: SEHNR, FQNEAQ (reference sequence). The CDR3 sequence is CASSFGPGRTDTQYF. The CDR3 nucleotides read TGTGCCAGCAGCTTTGGGCCGGGCCGCACAGATACGCAGTATTTT.

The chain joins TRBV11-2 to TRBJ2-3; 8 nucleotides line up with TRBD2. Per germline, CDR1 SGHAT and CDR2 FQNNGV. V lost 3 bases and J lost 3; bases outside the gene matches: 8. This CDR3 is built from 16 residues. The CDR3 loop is CASSLGPGGGTDTQYF. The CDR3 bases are TGTGCCAGCAGCTTGGGCCCGGGCGGGGGGACAGATACGCAGTATTTT.

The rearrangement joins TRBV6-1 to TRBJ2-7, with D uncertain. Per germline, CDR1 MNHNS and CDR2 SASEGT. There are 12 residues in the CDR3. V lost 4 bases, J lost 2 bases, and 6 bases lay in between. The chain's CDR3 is CASSGDPYEQYF. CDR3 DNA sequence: TGTGCCAGCAGTGGAGATCCCTACGAGCAGTACTTC.

This CDR3 is CATSPLEGGGYGYTF. CDR3 sequence (DNA): TGTGCCACCTCCCCGCTCGAGGGAGGGGGCTATGGCTACACCTTC. The rearrangement uses TRBV10-3 and TRBJ1-2; TRBD1 might be the D (6 bases). The CDR3 extends over 15 amino acids. The V gene's germline CDR1 is ENHRY and CDR2 SYGVKD. V was trimmed by 10 bases and J by 4 bases, leaving 22 bases between them.

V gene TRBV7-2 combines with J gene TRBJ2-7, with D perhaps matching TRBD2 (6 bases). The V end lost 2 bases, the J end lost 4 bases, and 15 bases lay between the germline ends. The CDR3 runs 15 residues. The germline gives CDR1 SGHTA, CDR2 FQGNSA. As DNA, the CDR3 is TGTGCCAGCAGCTTATTGGGAATCGGAGGGTACGAGCAGTACTTC. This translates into CASSLLGIGGYEQYF. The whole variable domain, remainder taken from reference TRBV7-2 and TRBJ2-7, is GAGVSQSPSNKVTEKGKDVELRCDPISGHTALYWYRQSLGQGLEFLIYFQGNSAPDKSGLPSDRFSAERTGGSVSTLTIQRTQQEDSAVYLCASSLLGIGGYEQYFGPGTRLTVT.

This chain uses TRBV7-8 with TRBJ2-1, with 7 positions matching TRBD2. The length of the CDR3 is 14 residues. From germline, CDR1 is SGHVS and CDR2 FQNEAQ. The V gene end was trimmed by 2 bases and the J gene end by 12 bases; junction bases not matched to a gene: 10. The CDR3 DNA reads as TGTGCCAGCAGCTTAAGTAGGACTAGTATCGTGCAGTTCTTC. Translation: CASSLSRTSIVQFF. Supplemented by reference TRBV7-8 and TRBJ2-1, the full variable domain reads GAGVSQSPRYKVAKRGQDVALRCDPISGHVSLFWYQQALGQGPEFLTYFQNEAQLDKSGLPSDRFFAERPEGSVSTLKIQRTQQEDSAVYLCASSLSRTSIVQFFGPGTRLTVL.

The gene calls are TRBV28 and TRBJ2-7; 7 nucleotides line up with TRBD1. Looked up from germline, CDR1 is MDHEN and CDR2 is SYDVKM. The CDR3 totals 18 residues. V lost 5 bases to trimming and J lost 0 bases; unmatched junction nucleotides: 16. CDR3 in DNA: TGTGCCAGCAGTCCCCAATTAGGGAAGAGGGACAGCTCCTACGAGCAGTACTTC. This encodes CASSPQLGKRDSSYEQYF.

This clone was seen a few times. CDR3 residues: CASSRHGNTEAFF. The CDR3 coding sequence is TGTGCCAGCAGCAGACATGGGAACACTGAAGCTTTCTTT. The chain combines TRBV5-4 with TRBJ1-1, with D uncertain. Trimming left V 4 bases short and J 1 base short, with 8 bases between. In germline, CDR1 is SGHNT, CDR2 YYREEE (reference sequence). This CDR3 comprises 13 residues.

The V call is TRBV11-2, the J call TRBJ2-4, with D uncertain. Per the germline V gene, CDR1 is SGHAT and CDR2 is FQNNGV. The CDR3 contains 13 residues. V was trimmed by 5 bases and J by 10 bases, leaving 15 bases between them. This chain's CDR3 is CASSPDQPSIQYF. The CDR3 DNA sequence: TGTGCCAGCAGCCCAGATCAGCCCTCGATTCAGTACTTC.

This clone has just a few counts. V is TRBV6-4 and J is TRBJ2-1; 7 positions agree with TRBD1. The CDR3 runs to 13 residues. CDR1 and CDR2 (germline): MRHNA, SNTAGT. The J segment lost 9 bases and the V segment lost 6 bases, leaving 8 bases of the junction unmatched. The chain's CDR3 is CASSAQGVSEQFF. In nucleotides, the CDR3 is TGTGCCAGCAGCGCTCAGGGGGTGAGTGAGCAGTTCTTC.

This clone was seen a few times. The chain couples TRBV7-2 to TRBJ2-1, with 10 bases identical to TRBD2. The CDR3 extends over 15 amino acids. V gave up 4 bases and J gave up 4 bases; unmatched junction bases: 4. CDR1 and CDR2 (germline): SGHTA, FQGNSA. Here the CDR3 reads CASSSGLANYNEQFF. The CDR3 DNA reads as TGTGCCAGCAGCTCGGGACTAGCGAATTACAATGAGCAGTTCTTC.

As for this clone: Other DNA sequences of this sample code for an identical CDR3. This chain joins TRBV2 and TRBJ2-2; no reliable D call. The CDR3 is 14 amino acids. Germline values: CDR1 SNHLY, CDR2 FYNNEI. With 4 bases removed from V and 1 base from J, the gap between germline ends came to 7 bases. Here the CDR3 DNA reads TGTGCCAGCAGTGTCGACGGGAACACCGGGGAGCTGTTTTTT. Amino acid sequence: CASSVDGNTGELFF. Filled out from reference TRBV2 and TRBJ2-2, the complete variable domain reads EPEVTQTPSHQVTQMGQEVILRCVPISNHLYFYWYRQILGQKVEFLVSFYNNEISEKSEIFDDQFSVERPDGSNFTLKIRSTKLEDSAMYFCASSVDGNTGELFFGEGSRLTVL.

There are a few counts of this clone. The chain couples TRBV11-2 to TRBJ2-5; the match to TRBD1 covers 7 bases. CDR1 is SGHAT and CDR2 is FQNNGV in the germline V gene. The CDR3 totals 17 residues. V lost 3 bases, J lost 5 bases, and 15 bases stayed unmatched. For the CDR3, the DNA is TGTGCCAGCAGCTTGGACCCCCGAGACAGGGCGAGGGAGACCCAGTACTTC. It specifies CASSLDPRDRARETQYF.

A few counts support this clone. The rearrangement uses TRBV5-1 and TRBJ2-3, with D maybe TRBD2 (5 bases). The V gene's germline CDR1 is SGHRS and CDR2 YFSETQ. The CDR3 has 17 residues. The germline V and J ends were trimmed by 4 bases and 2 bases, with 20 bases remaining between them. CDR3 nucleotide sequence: TGCGCCAGCAGCGCAACGTCCGGGGTAATCTCCACAGATACGCAGTATTTT. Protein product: CASSATSGVISTDTQYF.

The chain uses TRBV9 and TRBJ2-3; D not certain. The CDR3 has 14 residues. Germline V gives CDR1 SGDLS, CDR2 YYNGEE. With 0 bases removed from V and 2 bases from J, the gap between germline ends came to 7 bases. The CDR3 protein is CASSVVPITDTQYF. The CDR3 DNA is TGTGCCAGCAGCGTAGTCCCCATCACAGATACGCAGTATTTT.

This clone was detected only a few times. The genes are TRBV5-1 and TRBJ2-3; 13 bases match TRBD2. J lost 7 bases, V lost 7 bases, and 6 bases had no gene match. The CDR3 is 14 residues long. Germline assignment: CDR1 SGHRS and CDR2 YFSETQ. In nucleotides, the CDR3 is TGCGCCAGCCGGACTAGCGGGAGACGGAATACGCAGTATTTT. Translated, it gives CASRTSGRRNTQYF.

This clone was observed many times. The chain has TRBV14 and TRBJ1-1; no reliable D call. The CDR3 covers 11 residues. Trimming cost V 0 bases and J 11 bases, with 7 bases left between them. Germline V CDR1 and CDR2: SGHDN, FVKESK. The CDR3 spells CASSQDLYAFF. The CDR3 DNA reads TGTGCCAGCAGCCAAGATCTCTATGCTTTCTTT.

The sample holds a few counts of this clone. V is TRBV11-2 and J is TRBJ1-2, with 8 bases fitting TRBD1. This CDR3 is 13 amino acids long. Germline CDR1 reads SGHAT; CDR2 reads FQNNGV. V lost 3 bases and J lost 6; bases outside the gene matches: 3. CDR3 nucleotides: TGTGCCAGCAGCTTCGTACAGGGGGATGGCTACACCTTC. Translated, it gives CASSFVQGDGYTF.